This T cell receptor beta chain derives from a study of tumour-infiltrating T cells in Burkitt lymphoma. For the study at large: Productive clonality predicted overall and progression-free survival.

Trimming removed 11 bases from V and 7 bases from J; junction bases left unmatched: 8. CDR1 is LGHNA, CDR2 YSLEER, per germline. The length of the CDR3 is 13 residues. Produced via immunoSEQ multiplex PCR; TCRdb's table is partial and in-frame only. The sample records about 13,000 clones, about 85% being singletons. The receptor's source is a human donor with diffuse large B-cell lymphoma. The sample comprised tumor tissue. J is TRBJ2-1 and V is TRBV4-3; 10 positions agree with TRBD2. CDR3 DNA: TGCGCCTCTGCACCTAGCGGGGGAAATGAGCAGTTCTTC. As protein: CASAPSGGNEQFF.